This T cell receptor beta chain was identified during a study of blood T cells in healthy people across ages. Study-level points and caveats: Estimated diversity across one million T cells was deemed an underestimate.

Germline values: CDR1 ENHRY, CDR2 SYGVKD. The CDR3 runs 13 residues. V lost 2 bases and J 3 bases, leaving 5 bases between the germline ends. Details on this clonotype: Its antigen is unknown.

The use of a sample-barcoded 5' primer and a J-beta primer mix characterized a second PCR of about 7 to 12 cycles. TCRdb re-called the 5' RACE reads through MiXCR, storing one row per CDR3 protein. The top ten hold 3.6% of the sample, which has fewer than 650,000 distinct CDR3 sequences, about 26% seen once. The same sample was also used in a study of T cells of mothers and their children.

The sequence was collected from a boy younger than 10 in good health. Material: blood. This chain joins TRBV10-3 and TRBJ2-1, with D unresolved. CDR3 in DNA: TGTGCCATCAGTGAGAAGGTCTACAATGAGCAGTTCTTC. Translating gives CAISEKVYNEQFF.